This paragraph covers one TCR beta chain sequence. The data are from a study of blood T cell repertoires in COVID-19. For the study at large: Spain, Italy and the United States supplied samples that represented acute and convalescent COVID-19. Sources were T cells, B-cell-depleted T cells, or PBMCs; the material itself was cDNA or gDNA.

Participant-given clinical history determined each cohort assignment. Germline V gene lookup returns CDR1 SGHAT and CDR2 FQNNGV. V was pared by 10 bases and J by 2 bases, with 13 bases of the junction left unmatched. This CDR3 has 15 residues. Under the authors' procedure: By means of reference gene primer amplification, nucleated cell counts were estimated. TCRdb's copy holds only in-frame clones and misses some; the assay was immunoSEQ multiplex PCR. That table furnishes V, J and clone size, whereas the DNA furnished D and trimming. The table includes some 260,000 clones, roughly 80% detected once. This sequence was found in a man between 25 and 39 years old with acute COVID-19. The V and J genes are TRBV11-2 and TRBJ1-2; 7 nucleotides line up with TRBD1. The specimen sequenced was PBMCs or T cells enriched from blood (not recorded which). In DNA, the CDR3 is TGTGCCACCAGTGGTAAGGGGGCAGTGAACTATGGCTACACCTTC. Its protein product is CATSGKGAVNYGYTF. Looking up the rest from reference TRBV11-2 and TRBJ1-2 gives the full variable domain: EAGVAQSPRYKIIEKRQSVAFWCNPISGHATLYWYQQILGQGPKLLIQFQNNGVVDDSQLPKDRFSAERLKGVDSTLKIQPAKLEDSAVYLCATSGKGAVNYGYTFGSGTRLTVV.